Sequencing of this TCR beta chain was carried out in a study of T cells in tuberculosis. Trimming removed 4 bases from V and 3 bases from J; junction bases left unmatched: 11. The CDR3 sequence is 18 residues long. The germline gives CDR1 SGHTS, CDR2 YDEGEE. Clones were sequenced by immunoSEQ multiplex PCR, and TCRdb holds only the in-frame ones, with some missing. The sample shows about 34,000 clones, roughly nine tenths of them seen only once. The sequencing input was PBMCs. This TCR was sampled from a donor between 10 and 35 years old with latent tuberculosis or without tuberculosis infection. The genes are TRBV5-8 and TRBJ1-5; 12 bases are a match to TRBD1. CDR3 region: CASSHHAGQGALNQPQHF. As DNA, the CDR3 is TGTGCCAGCAGCCACCACGCGGGACAGGGGGCGCTCAATCAGCCCCAGCATTTT.